The T cell receptor beta chain under discussion was sequenced for a study of T cell repertoires in cytomegalovirus infection. Study context: An indication of both CMV infection and matching HLA type came from public TCR beta signatures. Study outcomes and limitations: In two of eight donors, the top clonotype was HLA-C-restricted CMV-specific. Cumulative frequency of public TCR beta families picked out carriers of CMV plus the relevant HLA.

This clonotype has just a few counts. The antigen is undetermined. CDR3 length: 13 residues. Trimming removed 4 bases at V and 0 bases at J, with 10 bases between. CDR1 is DFQATT, CDR2 SNEGSKA, per germline (reference sequence). A single record per CDR3 protein comes from TCRdb applying MiXCR to the reads. The sample has 130,000 or so distinct CDR3 sequences; under 8.5% are singletons. Sequencing was done on a sample of PBMCs. The receptor was isolated from a human donor in good health (CMV status not recorded). Some clones in this sample may be carry-over from other donors' samples. The genes are TRBV20-1 and TRBJ2-7, with D unclear. The CDR3 DNA is TGCAGTGCTACGGACGTGGGCTCCTACGAGCAGTACTTC. It is translated as CSATDVGSYEQYF.